This T cell receptor beta chain was profiled in a study of cytotoxic CD8 clonotypes in ibrutinib-treated CLL. For the study at large: Patients gave response samples after a median around twelve months of treatment, range 6 to 36.

Turning to this clone: As yet, its antigen is unknown.

TCRdb's table, derived via immunoSEQ multiplex PCR, lists solely in-frame clones and lacks some. The data contain some 140,000 clones, around 93% of them singletons. Frozen-stored PBMCs produced roughly 2 micrograms of genomic DNA for TCR beta libraries. V was clipped by 0 bases and J by 4 bases, with 10 bases between them. The CDR3 has 14 amino acids. Germline CDR1 reads SGDLS; CDR2 reads YYNGEE. Broader study findings: Increased clonality at ibrutinib response gave way to a return toward baseline at progression.

The chain employs TRBV9 and TRBJ1-1, with D possibly being TRBD1 (5 bases). The sample here was PBMCs, taken after 12 months of ibrutinib treatment. This sequence originates from a human donor with chronic lymphocytic leukemia. CDR3 DNA: TGTGCCAGCAGCGTAGGGGGGGTGAGCACTGAAGCTTTCTTT. Encoded protein: CASSVGGVSTEAFF.